A selection of T cell receptor beta chains follows, all from one sample in a study of cytomegalovirus exposure and HLA in healthy donors. Profiling relied on immunoSEQ multiplex PCR, and the TCRdb table lists in-frame clones only, not all of them. Of about 130,000 clones listed, around 80% are singletons. Specimen: PBMCs. The receptors originated from a man younger than 40 in good health. Each CDR3 is given with its conserved first and last residue. The order of the fields is V gene, J gene, CDR3 length, CDR3 protein.

>TRBV6-5|TRBJ2-1|10
CASRGRAEFF
>TRBV11-3|TRBJ2-1|17
CASSLDHRTRGGGEQFF
>TRBV28|TRBJ1-2|14
CASSKTGGVYGYTF
>TRBV10-1|TRBJ2-5|20
CASRLPYPGTSGRAWETQYF
>TRBV10-3|TRBJ1-1|13
CAITQLQGQEAFF
>TRBV10-3|TRBJ2-7|14
CAISAEGQTYEQYF
>TRBV6-5|TRBJ2-1|13
CASRAISYNEQFF
>TRBV30|TRBJ1-1|14
CAWSTTGYNTEAFF
>TRBV5-5|TRBJ2-7|17
CASSSHSGGLAEYEQYF
>TRBV5-1|TRBJ2-5|15
CASSLQLAGVETQYF
>TRBV28|TRBJ1-5|14
CASRQGQVVQPQHF
>TRBV5-6|TRBJ2-7|16
CASSLGGTGPSYEQYF
>TRBV19|TRBJ2-1|13
CASSPPPYNEQFF
>TRBV5-1|TRBJ2-1|13
CASSRDINNEQFF
>TRBV10-3|TRBJ1-5|14
CAISEGLINQPQHF
>TRBV6-5|TRBJ1-1|14
CASSRQGGNTEAFF
>TRBV15|TRBJ2-5|12
CATADRVQTQYF